This TCR beta chain originates from a study of shared clonotypes between healthy human individuals. The overall study: Used for every donor were three CD4 naive, three CD4 memory, two CD8 naive and one CD8 memory plate.

Overall study results and limits: It was the non-shared clonotypes that had lower generation probabilities than clonotypes shared by all four donors.

Concerning this clone itself: Its antigen remains unknown.

Germline assignment: CDR1 MDHEN and CDR2 SYDVKM. The V end lost 3 bases, the J end lost 1 base, and 10 bases lay between the germline ends. This CDR3 is built from 15 residues. Original handling: Sequence data from immunoSEQ were junction-only and lacked quality scores; consequently, filtering differed. Sequencing used immunoSEQ multiplex PCR; TCRdb keeps in-frame clones, though not all of them. V, J and clone size are those of that table, while D and trimming were read from the DNA. The table has about 2.1 million clones, roughly 95% seen once. CD45RO-negative, CCR7-selected cells formed the naive CD8 fraction, which excluded terminally differentiated effector memory CD45RA+ cells. All of the donors resided in Nashville, Tennessee, and each was a Caucasian adult.

The sequencing input was naive CD8+ T cells from PBMCs. The genes are TRBV28 and TRBJ1-5; D gene uncertain. This clonotype was obtained from a young man in good health. Some clones in this sample may be carry-over from other donors' samples. The CDR3 here is CASSLWGGSNQPQHF. As DNA, the CDR3 is TGTGCCAGCAGTTTGTGGGGTGGGAGCAATCAGCCCCAGCATTTT.